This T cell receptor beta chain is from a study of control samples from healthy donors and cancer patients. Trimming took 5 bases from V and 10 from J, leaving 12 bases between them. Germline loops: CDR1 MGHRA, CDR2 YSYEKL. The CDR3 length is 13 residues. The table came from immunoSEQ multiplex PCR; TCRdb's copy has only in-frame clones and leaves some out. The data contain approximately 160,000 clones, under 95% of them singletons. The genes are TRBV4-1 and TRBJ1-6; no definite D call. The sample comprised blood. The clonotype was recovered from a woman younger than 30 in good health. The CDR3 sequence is CASSTHNESPLHF. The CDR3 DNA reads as TGCGCCAGCAGCACCCACAACGAATCACCCCTCCACTTT.